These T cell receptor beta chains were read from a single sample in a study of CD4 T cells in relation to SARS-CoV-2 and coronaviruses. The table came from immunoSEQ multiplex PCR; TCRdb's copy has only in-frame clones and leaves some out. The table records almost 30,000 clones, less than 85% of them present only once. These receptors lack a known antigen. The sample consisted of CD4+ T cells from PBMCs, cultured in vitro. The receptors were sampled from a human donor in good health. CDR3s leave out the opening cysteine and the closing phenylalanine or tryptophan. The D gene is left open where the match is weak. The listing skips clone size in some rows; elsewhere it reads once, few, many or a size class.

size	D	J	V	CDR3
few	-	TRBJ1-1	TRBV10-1	ASSESDGTQAF
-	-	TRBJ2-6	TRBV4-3	ASSQGPGSGANVLT
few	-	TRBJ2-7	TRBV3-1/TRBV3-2	ASSPRIGVEQY
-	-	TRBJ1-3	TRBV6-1	ASSDRGWVGNTIY
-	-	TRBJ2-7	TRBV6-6	ASSPPPGSYEQY
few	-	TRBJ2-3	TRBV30	AWSVGDTQY
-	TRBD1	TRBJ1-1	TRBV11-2	ASSWGQGNTEAF
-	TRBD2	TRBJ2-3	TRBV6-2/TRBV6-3	ASSASNPFVAGSTDTQY
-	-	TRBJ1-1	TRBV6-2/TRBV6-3	ASSYPPPGNTEAF
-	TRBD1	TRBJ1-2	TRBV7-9	ASSSVRQGEGYGYT
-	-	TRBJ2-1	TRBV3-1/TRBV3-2	ASSQGGHWAGVSSYNEQF
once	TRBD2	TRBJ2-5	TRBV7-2	ASSLTSGQETQY
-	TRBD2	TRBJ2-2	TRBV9	ASSRSLSGGRSGELF
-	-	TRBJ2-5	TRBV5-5	ASSRAQGEETQY
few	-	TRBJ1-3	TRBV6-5	ASRAASSGNTIY
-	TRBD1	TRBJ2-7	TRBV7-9	ASSFGTGPYEQY
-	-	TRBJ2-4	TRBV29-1	SVEDTSLGWVQY
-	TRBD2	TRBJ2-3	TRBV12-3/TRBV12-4	ASSRRREGTQY
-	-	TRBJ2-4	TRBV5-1	ASSPEGSNIQY
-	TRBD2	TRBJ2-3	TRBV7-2	ASSLVGGKDTQY
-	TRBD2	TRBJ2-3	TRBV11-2	ASSFSGVGSDTQY
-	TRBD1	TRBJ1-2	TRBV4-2	ASSQVGRQGASYGYT
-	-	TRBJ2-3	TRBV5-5	ASSFPHGTPSTDTQY
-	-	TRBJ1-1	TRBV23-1	ASSQSRNSDTEAF
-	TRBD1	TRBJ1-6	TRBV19	ASSTQTGATYNSPLH
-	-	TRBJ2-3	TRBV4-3	ASTKDGDTQY
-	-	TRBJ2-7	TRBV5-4	ASSVQGPSSYEQY
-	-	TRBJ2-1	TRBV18	ASSSNEQF
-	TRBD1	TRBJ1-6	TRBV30	AWSHRGIDSPLH
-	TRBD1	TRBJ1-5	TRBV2	ASTEGAPHQPQH
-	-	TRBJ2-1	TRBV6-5	ASSYSSRGDYSEQF
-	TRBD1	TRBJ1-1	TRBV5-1	ASSVGGVDTEAF
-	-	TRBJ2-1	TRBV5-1	ASSERGQGRGEQF
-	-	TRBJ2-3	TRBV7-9	ASSFREWGLTDTQY
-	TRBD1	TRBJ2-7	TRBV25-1	ASSGQGVGEQY
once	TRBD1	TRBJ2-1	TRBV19	ASTLTGGRNEQF
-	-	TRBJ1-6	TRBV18	ASSPPGTNSPLH
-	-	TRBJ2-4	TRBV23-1	ASILIGRDIQY
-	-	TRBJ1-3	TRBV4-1	ASSPGGYENTIY
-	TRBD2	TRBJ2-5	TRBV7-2	ASSPQPYGLAGVQETQY
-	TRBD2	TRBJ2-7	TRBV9	ASSVGTSHIYEQY
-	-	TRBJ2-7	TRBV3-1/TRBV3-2	ASSHLPGGNGQY
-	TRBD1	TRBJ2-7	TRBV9	ASSATGVSYEQY
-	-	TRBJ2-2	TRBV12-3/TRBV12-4	ASREEYTGELF
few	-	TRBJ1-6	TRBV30	AWAGGNSPLH
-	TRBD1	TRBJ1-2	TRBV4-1	ASSQGSGQGKGYT
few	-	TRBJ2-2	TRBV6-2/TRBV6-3	ASSYSPGELF